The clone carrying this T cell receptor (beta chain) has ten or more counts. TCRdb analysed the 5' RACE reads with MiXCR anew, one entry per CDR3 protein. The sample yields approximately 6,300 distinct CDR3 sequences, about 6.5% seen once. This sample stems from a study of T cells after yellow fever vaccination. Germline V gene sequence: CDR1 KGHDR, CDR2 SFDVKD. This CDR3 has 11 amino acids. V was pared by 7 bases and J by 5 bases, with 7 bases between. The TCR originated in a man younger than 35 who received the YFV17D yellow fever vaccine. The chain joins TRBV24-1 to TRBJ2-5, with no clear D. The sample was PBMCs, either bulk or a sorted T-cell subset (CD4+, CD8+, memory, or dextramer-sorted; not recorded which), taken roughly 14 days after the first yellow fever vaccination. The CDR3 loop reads CATSHLETQYF. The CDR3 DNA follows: TGTGCCACCAGCCACCTGGAGACCCAGTACTTC.